This paragraph covers one T cell receptor (beta chain) sequence. The antigen is unknown. Trimming cost V 0 bases and J 10 bases, with 4 bases left between them. The CDR3 extends over 11 amino acids. Germline V gene sequence: CDR1 LGHDT, CDR2 YNNKEL (reference sequence). Combining a sample-barcoded 5' primer with a J-beta primer mix, a second PCR ran for roughly 7 to 12 cycles. Each cDNA was tagged by a template-switch adaptor containing 12 random nucleotides. TCRdb re-called the 5' RACE reads through MiXCR, storing one row per CDR3 protein. The data show 920,000 or so distinct CDR3 sequences, 35% to 50% seen once. These data come from a study of blood T cells in healthy people across ages. Study-level findings and limits: Across samples, TCR beta diversity tracked strongly with naive T cell percentage. Diversity estimated from one million T cells was considered an underestimate.

This TCR was recovered from an older woman in good health. The sequenced sample consisted of blood. The chain recombines TRBV3-1 with TRBJ2-1; D gene unclear. The CDR3, as DNA: TGTGCCAGCAGCCAAGAAAGGGAGCAGTTCTTC. Amino acids: CASSQEREQFF.